One sample yielded the 24 T cell receptor beta chains listed below, sequenced in a study of vaccination and CD4 T cells after COVID-19. Treatment indicated: roughly ten-day PBMC culture with coronavirus spike peptide pools or control peptides (ViraFEST assay). Cultured CD4+ T cell DNA was sequenced using the Oncomine TCR Beta short-read assay. One entry per CDR3 protein, called by TCRdb with MiXCR from the PCR reads. The sample lists roughly 17,000 distinct CDR3 sequences, 44% occurring once. Which antigens these TCRs recognize remains unknown. This sample comprised CD4+ T cells from blood, cultured in vitro, obtained after SARS-CoV-2 vaccination. These TCRs come from a human donor who had recovered from COVID-19.

The V call is TRBV5-1, the J call TRBJ1-1; no firm D call. Per germline, CDR1 SGHRS and CDR2 YFSETQ. The CDR3 is made up of 14 amino acids. The V end lost 2 bases, the J end lost 3 bases, and 11 bases lay between the germline ends. The CDR3, as DNA: TGCGCCAGCAGCTTTGGGGATCAGCACACTGAAGCTTTCTTT. Its protein product is CASSFGDQHTEAFF.

J is TRBJ2-1 and V is TRBV27; weak D call: TRBD1 (5 bases). From germline, CDR1 is MNHEY and CDR2 SMNVEV (reference sequence). Between the trimmed V and J ends, which lost 3 bases and 4 bases, there was a span of 10 bases. The CDR3 has 14 amino acids. CDR3 sequence reads: CASSFKTAYNEQFF. In nucleotides, the CDR3 is TGTGCCAGCAGTTTTAAGACAGCATACAATGAGCAGTTCTTC.

Here the CDR3 reads CATTLTRTVVYNEQFF. CDR3 nucleotide sequence: TGTGCCACCACCCTAACCCGGACAGTGGTCTACAATGAGCAGTTCTTC. The chain joins TRBV28 to TRBJ2-1; possibly TRBD1 for D (6 bases). This CDR3 spans 16 amino acids. CDR1 MDHEN and CDR2 SYDVKM come from the germline V gene. V lost 10 bases to trimming and J lost 3 bases, with 22 bases between them.

The chain links TRBV12-3 or TRBV12-4 to TRBJ2-5; D not resolved. With 3 bases removed from V and 3 bases from J, the gap between germline ends came to 14 bases. The length of the CDR3 is 15 residues. CDR3 sequence (DNA): TGTGCCAGCAGTTTTGGTGACAATGGGAAAGAGACCCAGTACTTC. Translating it yields CASSFGDNGKETQYF.

The chain links TRBV28 to TRBJ1-3; D not resolved. CDR3 length: 15 residues. Germline lookup yields CDR1 MDHEN and CDR2 SYDVKM. Between the trimmed V and J ends, which lost 6 bases and 0 bases, there was a span of 12 bases. CDR3 sequence (DNA): TGTGCCAGCAGCTTTAGAAGAGTCTCTGGAAACACCATATATTTT. Protein sequence: CASSFRRVSGNTIYF. Complete variable domain (other parts from reference TRBV28 and TRBJ1-3): DVKVTQSSRYLVKRTGEKVFLECVQDMDHENMFWYRQDPGLGLRLIYFSYDVKMKEKGDIPEGYSVSREKKERFSLILESASTNQTSMYLCASSFRRVSGNTIYFGEGSWLTVV.

The V gene is TRBV25-1, the J gene TRBJ1-5, with 10 positions matching TRBD1. V was clipped by 3 bases and J by 7 bases; unmatched bases: 9. The CDR3 length is 16 residues. CDR1 MGHDK and CDR2 SYGVNS come from the germline V gene. CDR3: CASSDPRTGGKQPQHF. CDR3 bases: TGTGCCAGCAGTGACCCCAGGACAGGGGGAAAACAGCCCCAGCATTTT.

The chain employs TRBV30 and TRBJ2-7; 8 bases are shared with TRBD1. V shed 2 bases and J 2 bases; nucleotides not matched to a gene: 8. Germline V CDR1 and CDR2: GTSNPN, SVGIG (reference sequence). This CDR3 has 15 amino acids. The CDR3 loop reads CAWSFRDRRTYEQYF. Here the CDR3 DNA reads TGTGCCTGGAGTTTCCGGGACAGGAGAACCTACGAGCAGTACTTC.

There are a few counts of this clonotype. The J gene is TRBJ2-5, the V gene TRBV20-1; D assignment may be TRBD1 or TRBD2 (6 bases each). CDR1 and CDR2 (germline): DFQATT, SNEGSKA (reference sequence). The CDR3 totals 13 residues. Trimming left V 0 bases short and J 5 bases short, with 10 bases between. The CDR3 protein is CSAREGGRETQYF. The CDR3 nucleotides are TGCAGTGCTAGAGAGGGGGGCAGGGAGACCCAGTACTTC.

CDR3 DNA sequence: TGTGCCAGCAGTGAGGCAGGAGGACTGCAAGAGACCCAGTACTTC. It yields the protein CASSEAGGLQETQYF. This chain uses TRBV2 with TRBJ2-5; TRBD2 is a possible D gene (5 bases). Trimming removed 3 bases from V and 2 bases from J, with 13 bases in between. The CDR3 has 15 amino acids. Germline loops: CDR1 SNHLY, CDR2 FYNNEI.

J is TRBJ2-3 and V is TRBV6-2 or TRBV6-3; perhaps TRBD2 as D (5 bases). V shed 5 bases and J shed 3 bases, with 6 bases lying between them. The CDR3 spans 12 residues. Germline values: CDR1 MNHEY, CDR2 SVGEGT. CDR3 amino acids: CASSRETDTQYF. CDR3 coding DNA: TGTGCCAGCAGTCGGGAAACAGATACGCAGTATTTT.

This chain connects TRBV4-2 to TRBJ2-3; D gene ambiguous. The V and J ends lost 4 bases and 2 bases respectively, with 10 bases between them. Germline values: CDR1 LGHNA, CDR2 YNFKEQ. This CDR3 has 14 residues. The CDR3 coding sequence is TGTGCCAGCAGCCTACAAAAAGCCACAGATACGCAGTATTTT. It codes for CASSLQKATDTQYF.

The chain uses TRBV5-1 and TRBJ1-2; no definite D call. V was shortened by 5 bases and J by 5 bases, with 19 bases between the two germline ends. Germline CDR1 is SGHRS and CDR2 is YFSETQ. The CDR3 length is 15 residues. The CDR3 is CASSPTIIIRYGYTF. As DNA, the CDR3 is TGCGCCAGCAGTCCAACCATCATTATTAGGTATGGCTACACCTTC.

This clonotype counts as medium-sized (0.01 to 0.1%). V gene TRBV20-1 combines with J gene TRBJ2-7; TRBD2 matches at 11 bases. There are 14 residues in the CDR3. Germline V gene data show CDR1 as DFQATT and CDR2 as SNEGSKA (reference sequence). V shed 2 bases, J shed 6 bases, and the junction held 6 bases outside the gene matches. Written as DNA, the CDR3 is TGCAGTGCTAGATCGGGACTAGCGGTCCCCGAGCAGTACTTC. This sequence encodes CSARSGLAVPEQYF.

This clonotype was detected only a few times. The J gene is TRBJ2-2, the V gene TRBV18, with 9 nucleotides matching TRBD1. V shed 1 base and J 6 bases; nucleotides not matched to a gene: 6. The CDR3 loop spans 16 amino acids. Germline loops: CDR1 KGHSH, CDR2 LQKENI. Written as DNA, the CDR3 is TGTGCCAGCTCACCACGGCGGACAGGGGTAGCCGGGGAGCTGTTTTTT. Encoded protein: CASSPRRTGVAGELFF.

This chain uses TRBV12-3 or TRBV12-4 with TRBJ2-3; D may correspond to TRBD1 or TRBD2 (5 bases each). V was cut by 6 bases and J by 6 bases, with 19 bases left in between. The CDR3 is 15 amino acids. The CDR3 DNA follows: TGTGCCAGCAGACCGGGACCAGACGGATGGGATACGCAGTATTTT. Residues: CASRPGPDGWDTQYF.

A few counts support this clonotype. V and J are TRBV7-6 and TRBJ2-7; the match to TRBD2 covers 10 bases. Germline V lookup: CDR1 SGHVS, CDR2 FNYEAQ. CDR3 size: 16 residues. V gave up 1 base and J gave up 5 bases; unmatched junction bases: 8. CDR3 loop: CASSLERASGRNEQYF. The DNA for the CDR3 is TGTGCCAGCAGCTTAGAGAGGGCTAGCGGGAGAAACGAGCAGTACTTC.

CDR3 region: CSAVKLLAGASYEQYF. DNA for the CDR3: TGCAGCGCTGTGAAACTACTAGCGGGAGCTTCCTACGAGCAGTACTTC. The chain carries TRBV29-1 and TRBJ2-7; 11 bases match TRBD2. This CDR3 contains 16 residues. CDR1 SQVTM and CDR2 ANQGSEA come from the germline V gene. The junction had 12 bases not matched to a gene; V was cut back by 7 bases and J by 1 base.

There are a few counts of this clonotype. J is TRBJ2-2 and V is TRBV5-1, with D possibly matching TRBD2 (6 bases). This CDR3 has 15 amino acids. Deletions cut 2 bases from V and 5 bases from J, with 13 bases between. Germline V gives CDR1 SGHRS, CDR2 YFSETQ. The CDR3 loop is CASSFVEGLTGELFF. In DNA form, the CDR3 reads TGCGCCAGCAGCTTCGTGGAGGGCCTAACCGGGGAGCTGTTTTTT. Looking up the rest from reference TRBV5-1 and TRBJ2-2 gives the full variable domain: KAGVTQTPRYLIKTRGQQVTLSCSPISGHRSVSWYQQTPGQGLQFLFEYFSETQRNKGNFPGRFSGRQFSNSRSEMNVSTLELGDSALYLCASSFVEGLTGELFFGEGSRLTVL.

The rearrangement uses TRBV28 and TRBJ1-5; D is unresolved. The germline CDR1 and CDR2 sequences are MDHEN and SYDVKM. CDR3 length equals 15 residues. Between the trimmed V and J ends, which lost 2 bases and 0 bases, there was a span of 8 bases. CDR3 in amino acids: CASSLGPYSNQPQHF. CDR3 DNA: TGTGCCAGCAGTTTAGGGCCGTATAGCAATCAGCCCCAGCATTTT.

This clonotype has just a few counts. The V call is TRBV7-9, the J call TRBJ2-5; D not resolved. CDR3 length: 15 residues. Trimming took off 3 bases at V and 1 base at J, with 12 bases between the two ends. Per germline, CDR1 SEHNR and CDR2 FQNEAQ (reference sequence). Here the CDR3 reads CASSFPHAAQETQYF. The CDR3, as DNA: TGTGCCAGCAGCTTCCCTCACGCGGCCCAAGAGACCCAGTACTTC.

This clonotype is termed medium-sized. J is TRBJ1-1 and V is TRBV7-3, with D possibly being TRBD1 (5 bases). Germline values: CDR1 SGHTA, CDR2 FQGTGA. The CDR3 is made up of 15 amino acids. Trimming took off 0 bases at V and 7 bases at J, with 15 bases between the two ends. The CDR3: CASSLTAQMQGEAFF. The CDR3 DNA reads TGTGCCAGCAGCTTAACGGCCCAGATGCAGGGTGAAGCTTTCTTT.

In this sample, this clonotype turned up a few times. The rearrangement uses TRBV7-2 and TRBJ2-3, with 7 bases identical to TRBD1. In germline, CDR1 is SGHTA, CDR2 FQGNSA. V lost 3 bases to trimming and J lost 8 bases; unmatched junction nucleotides: 8. CDR3 length: 14 residues. The DNA for the CDR3 is TGTGCCAGCAGCTTCCGGGACAGTGGGGGTACGCAGTATTTT. The encoded protein is CASSFRDSGGTQYF.

The chain uses TRBV28 and TRBJ2-1; 12 positions match TRBD2. V lost 3 bases and J lost 3; bases outside the gene matches: 3. The CDR3 is 16 amino acids. The germline CDR1 and CDR2 sequences are MDHEN and SYDVKM. The CDR3 sequence: CASSFGLAGFYNEQFF. CDR3 DNA: TGTGCCAGCAGTTTCGGACTAGCGGGATTCTACAATGAGCAGTTCTTC.

J is TRBJ1-6 and V is TRBV2, with a possible D match to TRBD1 (5 bases). CDR1 is SNHLY, CDR2 FYNNEI, per germline. Trimming cost V 8 bases and J 4 bases, with 9 bases left between them. The CDR3 is made up of 13 amino acids. The CDR3 reads CASLWGYNSPLHF. Written as DNA, the CDR3 is TGTGCCAGCTTGTGGGGGTATAATTCACCCCTCCACTTT.